What follows are 18 T cell receptor beta chains derived from one specimen sequenced in a study of blood T cell repertoires in COVID-19. Produced via immunoSEQ multiplex PCR; TCRdb's table is partial and in-frame only. In the table there are 200,000 to 250,000 clones, roughly 80% of which are singletons. Sequences were obtained from peripheral blood. These receptors were collected from a man aged 25-45 years with active or convalescent COVID-19.

The genes are TRBV6-5 and TRBJ1-6; D gene ambiguous. The V end lost 5 bases, the J end lost 7 bases, and 15 bases lay between the germline ends. This CDR3 comprises 15 residues. Germline V gene sequence: CDR1 MNHEY, CDR2 SVGAGI. The CDR3 bases are TGTGCCAGCAGTCCGCGACAATCATGGAATTCACCCCTCCACTTT. Residues: CASSPRQSWNSPLHF.

The chain uses TRBV7-9 and TRBJ2-1; 11 bases line up with TRBD2. V gave up 5 bases and J gave up 5 bases; unmatched junction bases: 11. Germline loops: CDR1 SEHNR, CDR2 FQNEAQ (reference sequence). The CDR3 contains 17 residues. The CDR3 bases are TGTGCCAGCAGCCACTGGCAGGGACTAGCGGAACACAATGAGCAGTTCTTC. This encodes CASSHWQGLAEHNEQFF.

CDR3 residues: CASSQEDRGNSPLHF. CDR3 in DNA: TGTGCCAGCAGCCAAGAAGACAGGGGGAATTCACCCCTCCACTTT. V and J are TRBV4-2 and TRBJ1-6; 9 nucleotides align to TRBD1. This CDR3 comprises 15 residues. The V segment lost 0 bases and the J segment 7 bases; nucleotides outside the gene matches: 1. Germline V gene sequence: CDR1 LGHNA, CDR2 YNFKEQ.

The genes are TRBV10-2 and TRBJ2-7, with D maybe TRBD2 (6 bases). The CDR3 extends over 13 amino acids. V lost 6 bases, J lost 0 bases, and 9 bases lay in between. From germline, CDR1 is WSHSY and CDR2 SAAADI. The CDR3 here is CASRGGNSYEQYF. As DNA, the CDR3 is TGCGCCAGCAGAGGCGGGAACTCCTACGAGCAGTACTTC.

This clone has only one observation. The chain couples TRBV9 to TRBJ2-7, with a weak D call TRBD2 (6 bases). CDR1 and CDR2 (germline): SGDLS, YYNGEE. The CDR3 is made up of 15 amino acids. Deletions cut 4 bases from V and 0 bases from J, with 14 bases between. The CDR3 region is CASSPGLSSSYEQYF. CDR3 bases: TGTGCCAGCAGCCCTGGACTATCCAGCTCCTACGAGCAGTACTTC.

This chain uses TRBV7-2 with TRBJ2-4; no reliable D call. Germline values: CDR1 SGHTA, CDR2 FQGNSA. The length of the CDR3 is 12 residues. V lost 8 bases, J lost 6 bases, and 11 bases lay in between. The CDR3 region is CASANRGNIQYF. The CDR3 DNA reads as TGTGCCAGCGCTAATCGAGGAAACATTCAGTACTTC.

The CDR3 here is CASSFPAGGRASDTQYF. The CDR3 coding sequence is TGTGCCAGCAGCTTCCCAGCTGGCGGGAGGGCCTCAGATACGCAGTATTTT. The rearrangement uses TRBV7-3 and TRBJ2-3, with TRBD2 identical over 9 bases. Trimming cost V 3 bases and J 4 bases; bases outside gene matches: 11. Looked up from germline, CDR1 is SGHTA and CDR2 is FQGTGA. The CDR3 sequence is 17 residues long.

This chain joins TRBV14 and TRBJ2-4; possible D gene TRBD1, 6 bases. From germline, CDR1 is SGHDN and CDR2 FVKESK. The CDR3 runs 13 residues. Trimming took off 3 bases at V and 5 bases at J, with 8 bases between the two ends. The CDR3 nucleotides read TGTGCCAGCAGCCAGTGGACAGAAAACATTCAGTACTTC. It yields the protein CASSQWTENIQYF.

This clone appeared a single time. The chain combines TRBV11-2 with TRBJ1-1, with D maybe TRBD1 (6 bases). From germline, CDR1 is SGHAT and CDR2 FQNNGV. Trimming removed 3 bases from V and 2 bases from J, with 10 bases in between. The CDR3 consists of 14 residues. The CDR3 nucleotides are TGTGCCAGCAGCTTGGGACACCTTAACACTGAAGCTTTCTTT. Translating it yields CASSLGHLNTEAFF. Combining the CDR3 with reference TRBV11-2 and TRBJ1-1 gives the whole variable domain EAGVAQSPRYKIIEKRQSVAFWCNPISGHATLYWYQQILGQGPKLLIQFQNNGVVDDSQLPKDRFSAERLKGVDSTLKIQPAKLEDSAVYLCASSLGHLNTEAFFGQGTRLTVV.

The V gene is TRBV7-2, the J gene TRBJ2-1; tentative D call: TRBD2 (6 bases). Germline assignment: CDR1 SGHTA and CDR2 FQGNSA. The CDR3 length is 13 residues. With 1 base removed from V and 9 bases from J, the gap between germline ends came to 10 bases. Written as DNA, the CDR3 is TGTGCCAGCAGCTTAGTTCTGCGGGGTGAGCAGTTCTTC. This encodes CASSLVLRGEQFF.

V gene TRBV6-5 combines with J gene TRBJ1-2; 7 bases fit TRBD1. Trimming at V came to 7 bases and at J to 8 bases, leaving 7 bases not matched to a gene. CDR1 is MNHEY, CDR2 SVGAGI, per germline. This CDR3 has 12 residues. Written as DNA, the CDR3 is TGTGCCAGCATCTCACAAGGGGGCGGCTACACCTTC. It codes for CASISQGGGYTF.

The chain uses TRBV9 and TRBJ2-2; D possibly corresponds to TRBD1 (6 bases). CDR1 is SGDLS and CDR2 is YYNGEE in the germline V gene. V gave up 4 bases and J gave up 5 bases, with 24 bases separating them. This CDR3 is built from 18 residues. CDR3 sequence (DNA): TGTGCCAGCAGCCCGAGGGGGTATATCCCTTTTGCGACCGGGGAGCTGTTTTTT. Encoded protein: CASSPRGYIPFATGELFF.

This clone was counted between two and nine times. This chain connects TRBV28 to TRBJ1-1, with 8 bases matching TRBD1. Losses at the gene ends were 5 bases for V and 6 bases for J; bases not matched to a gene: 8. CDR3 size: 14 residues. Germline V gives CDR1 MDHEN, CDR2 SYDVKM. CDR3: CASSLQGARAEAFF. DNA of the CDR3: TGTGCCAGCAGTCTCCAGGGGGCGCGAGCTGAAGCTTTCTTT.

This CDR3 is CASSLEGVLGANEKLFF. CDR3 coding DNA: TGTGCCAGCAGCTTAGAGGGGGTGCTCGGGGCTAATGAAAAACTGTTTTTT. V gene TRBV7-9 combines with J gene TRBJ1-4, with D perhaps TRBD1 (6 bases). CDR3 length: 17 amino acids. The germline V and J ends were trimmed by 1 base and 3 bases, with 15 bases remaining between them. Germline-derived CDR1 and CDR2 are SEHNR and FQNEAQ (reference sequence). The full variable domain, in which reference TRBV7-9 and TRBJ1-4 provide the parts outside the CDR3, is DTGVSQNPRHKITKRGQNVTFRCDPISEHNRLYWYRQTLGQGPEFLTYFQNEAQLEKSRLLSDRFSAERPKGSFSTLEIQRTEQGDSAMYLCASSLEGVLGANEKLFFGSGTQLSVL.

The chain employs TRBV24-1 and TRBJ2-7; D not certain. The CDR3 has 13 residues. The germline gives CDR1 KGHDR, CDR2 SFDVKD. Trimming stripped 7 bases from V and 0 bases from J, with 9 bases between. The CDR3 DNA reads TGTGCCACCAGCGCGGCAAGCTCCTACGAGCAGTACTTC. The encoded protein is CATSAASSYEQYF.

This clone occurred a few times. The chain links TRBV9 to TRBJ2-1, with TRBD2 identical over 9 bases. CDR3 length: 16 amino acids. Germline values: CDR1 SGDLS, CDR2 YYNGEE. V lost 3 bases, J lost 5 bases, and 9 bases stayed unmatched. The CDR3 loop is CASSDIGLASHNEQFF. For the CDR3, the DNA is TGTGCCAGCAGCGACATTGGACTAGCGAGCCACAATGAGCAGTTCTTC.

V usage is TRBV5-1 and J usage is TRBJ2-5, with TRBD1 matching 10 bases. The CDR3 totals 14 residues. The germline CDR1 and CDR2 sequences are SGHRS and YFSETQ. J gave up 5 bases and V 4 bases, and 5 bases lay outside the gene matches. This CDR3 reads CASSDRGPRETQYF. Written as DNA, the CDR3 is TGCGCCAGCAGCGACAGGGGGCCTAGGGAGACCCAGTACTTC.

This rearrangement joins TRBV5-1 to TRBJ2-2; TRBD1 matches 9 bases. The trim removed 0 bases at V and 7 bases at J, leaving 4 bases unmatched. Germline CDR1 SGHRS, CDR2 YFSETQ. The CDR3 spans 15 residues. As DNA, the CDR3 is TGCGCCAGCAGCTTGGACAGGGGGCTGATCGGGGAGCTGTTTTTT. Protein sequence: CASSLDRGLIGELFF.